The subject of this entry is one T cell receptor beta chain. This sample was included in a study of technical replicates of blood from a handful of donors. The repertoire was sequenced with immunoSEQ multiplex PCR; TCRdb's copy has only in-frame clones and lacks some. The sample has just over 95,000 clones, 85% to 95% seen once. This receptor was taken from a human donor in good health. Input material: T cells isolated from PBMCs.

The CDR3 DNA reads TGTGCCAGCAGCTTATTGGCGGCCTACGAGCAGTACTTC. Its translation: CASSLLAAYEQYF. This chain uses TRBV7-2 with TRBJ2-7; the D is unclear. The germline V gene encodes CDR1 SGHTA and CDR2 FQGNSA. Trimming pared 2 bases from V and 2 bases from J, leaving 7 bases between. There are 13 residues in the CDR3.